The 2 T cell receptor beta chains given below trace back to one sample, sequenced in a study of blood T cell repertoires in COVID-19. Generated by immunoSEQ multiplex PCR, the TCRdb table keeps only in-frame clones and is missing some. The repertoire holds 200,000 to 250,000 clones, with 70% to 85% as singletons. The sequencing sample was made of peripheral blood. Receptors were obtained from a woman aged 80 or older with COVID-19, enrolled during active disease.

This rearrangement joins TRBV2 to TRBJ1-2; D remains unclear. CDR3 length: 14 amino acids. The germline gives CDR1 SNHLY, CDR2 FYNNEI. V lost 6 bases, J lost 5 bases, and 16 bases lay in between. The CDR3 spells CASRGGGPGYGYTF. The CDR3 DNA is TGTGCCAGCAGGGGTGGAGGGCCCGGATATGGCTACACCTTC. The full variable domain, completed using reference TRBV2 and TRBJ1-2, is EPEVTQTPSHQVTQMGQEVILRCVPISNHLYFYWYRQILGQKVEFLVSFYNNEISEKSEIFDDQFSVERPDGSNFTLKIRSTKLEDSAMYFCASRGGGPGYGYTFGSGTRLTVV.

This chain uses TRBV3-1 (or the pseudogene TRBV3-2) with TRBJ2-7; no clear D. The CDR3 totals 16 residues. Germline lookup yields CDR1 LGHDT and CDR2 YNNKEL (reference sequence). The ends were cut back, 1 base at V and 0 bases at J, with 13 bases in the middle. CDR3 region: CASSQGGSRSSYEQYF. The DNA for the CDR3 is TGTGCCAGCAGCCAAGGAGGATCACGGAGCTCCTACGAGCAGTACTTC.